This T cell receptor (beta chain) emerged from a study of blood T cell repertoires in COVID-19. Turning to the study itself: Material from acute and convalescent COVID-19 was sourced from the United States, Italy and Spain. Nucleic acid was either cDNA or gDNA, and it came from T cells, B-cell-depleted T cells, or PBMCs.

In the original analysis: Reference gene primers were amplified, and this amplification served to estimate nucleated cell counts. Assay: immunoSEQ multiplex PCR; the TCRdb copy retains only in-frame clones and omits some. V and J calls and clone size are as listed in that table; D and trimming were resolved from the DNA. The table includes 450,000 to 500,000 clones, approximately 83% detected once. CDR1 and CDR2 (germline): SGDLS, YYNGEE. With V trimmed by 0 bases and J by 4 bases, 6 bases remained unmatched. The CDR3 contains 16 residues. This clonotype was sampled from a human donor in a cohort sampled during active COVID-19. The chain has TRBV9 and TRBJ2-1, with TRBD1 matching 8 bases. The specimen sequenced was peripheral blood. CDR3 nucleotide sequence: TGTGCCAGCAGCGTAGTGGTCACAGGGGGTTACAATGAGCAGTTCTTC. Translating it yields CASSVVVTGGYNEQFF.